Below, one TCR beta chain is given with its context. Its antigen is currently unknown. This CDR3 is built from 15 residues. Losses at the gene ends were 6 bases for V and 1 base for J; bases not matched to a gene: 7. Germline lookup yields CDR1 KGHSH and CDR2 LQKENI. TCRdb keeps only in-frame clones here, not all; method: immunoSEQ multiplex PCR. The sample consists of approximately 120,000 clones, 90% to 95% of them appearing once. This entry is derived from a study of graft-versus-host responses after intestinal transplantation. Study background: Transplant recipients had multivisceral, liver-intestinal, or isolated intestinal grafts. Every recipient had anti-thymocyte globulin induction and around 3 years of tacrolimus plus steroids. Whole-study results and caveats: Elevated graft-versus-host to host-versus-graft clonal ratios in allografts were recorded for patients with graft-donor T cell macrochimerism. Peak levels of circulating GvH clones tracked with early post-transplant HvG declines.

This TCR was sampled from a human donor who received an intestinal transplant. Sequences were derived from unstimulated CD4+ T cells sorted from spleen or lymph node cells, sampled before intestinal transplant. This chain uses TRBV18 with TRBJ2-5, with 8 bases aligning to TRBD1. CDR3 loop: CASSLRGHLQETQYF. Here the CDR3 DNA reads TGTGCCAGCTCCCTCAGGGGGCACCTCCAAGAGACCCAGTACTTC.